This T cell receptor beta chain was sequenced in a study of cytomegalovirus exposure and HLA in healthy donors. The study, taken as a whole, reports: On later analysis, the bulk of CMV-associated TCR beta chains appeared to be HLA-restricted. No immune exposure information besides CMV serostatus was available. TCR beta sequences reportedly predicted most subjects' HLA-A and HLA-B alleles accurately. Earlier findings revealed that most TCR beta V segments proved productive either about 90% or about 30% of the time.

From germline, CDR1 is SGHVS and CDR2 FQNEAQ. The CDR3 has 15 amino acids. The germline V and J ends were trimmed by 0 bases and 1 base, with 7 bases remaining between them. 60 Vbeta and 13 Jbeta primers were used in PCR. Method: immunoSEQ multiplex PCR; TCRdb's copy keeps in-frame clones and lacks some. The sample contains 200,000 to 250,000 clones, under 85% of which appear only once. A remark on this clone: Its antigen is not identified.

Material: PBMCs. V usage is TRBV7-8 and J usage is TRBJ2-1; TRBD1 might be the D (6 bases). This sequence originates from a man over 45 in good health and CMV-seronegative. CDR3 DNA sequence: TGTGCCAGCAGCTTAGCGACAGGTTCCTACAATGAGCAGTTCTTC. Its protein is CASSLATGSYNEQFF.